These 7 T cell receptor beta chains share one sample of origin, sequenced in a study of blood T cell repertoires in COVID-19. TCRdb keeps only in-frame clones here, not all; method: immunoSEQ multiplex PCR. This table holds about 46,000 clones, about 85% found once. Sequences were obtained from PBMCs or T cells enriched from blood (not recorded which). These receptors were taken from a woman aged 50 to 65 who had recovered from COVID-19.

This clone was detected only once. In DNA, the CDR3 is TGTGCCAGCAGCCCCTTGACTAGCGGATACCAAGAGACCCAGTACTTC. It translates to CASSPLTSGYQETQYF. The chain uses TRBV5-6 and TRBJ2-5; 9 nucleotides align to TRBD2. The CDR3 extends over 16 amino acids. Trimming took 4 bases from V and 0 from J; bases not matched to a gene: 7. Germline CDR1 is SGHDT and CDR2 is YYEEEE.

This sequence joins TRBV21-1 and TRBJ1-3; the DNA was not compared with TRBD1, the D call given in the table. TRBV21-1 is a pseudogene locus. This CDR3 contains 19 residues. CDR3 DNA sequence: TGTGCCAGCAGCAAAACTAGATTTTTAGGGGGACAGGGGCCGGACACCATATATTTT. It codes for CASSKTRFLGGQGPDTIYF.

There are a few counts of this clone. The chain links TRBV3-1 (or the pseudogene TRBV3-2) to TRBJ1-6; D unresolved. The CDR3 totals 14 residues. Germline CDR1 LGHDT, CDR2 YNNKEL (reference sequence). V lost 0 bases and J 10 bases, leaving 10 bases between the germline ends. The CDR3 spells CASSQDGGRSPLHF. CDR3 nucleotide sequence: TGTGCCAGCAGCCAAGATGGAGGGAGGTCACCCCTCCACTTT.

This chain links TRBV11-2 with TRBJ2-2; D is unclear. CDR3 length equals 16 residues. V dropped 5 bases and J dropped 2 bases, with 15 bases sitting between them. The germline CDR1 and CDR2 sequences are SGHAT and FQNNGV. The CDR3 region is CASSPFATSNTGELFF. In DNA form, the CDR3 reads TGTGCCAGCAGCCCCTTTGCGACATCAAACACCGGGGAGCTGTTTTTT.

This rearrangement joins TRBV18 to TRBJ1-1; TRBD1 aligns across 7 bases. The germline V gene has CDR1 KGHSH and CDR2 LQKENI. The CDR3 is 17 residues long. V was pared by 3 bases and J by 1 base, with 11 bases of the junction left unmatched. This CDR3 reads CASSPSTGKIGNTEAFF. CDR3 bases: TGTGCCAGCTCACCCTCGACAGGGAAGATAGGGAACACTGAAGCTTTCTTT.

The V gene is TRBV29-1, the J gene TRBJ2-7; 7 nucleotides align to TRBD2. J lost 1 base, V lost 2 bases, and 2 bases had no gene match. Germline CDR1 SQVTM, CDR2 ANQGSEA. The CDR3 is 13 amino acids. CDR3 in DNA: TGCAGCGTTGAACTAGCGGATTCCTACGAGCAGTACTTC. This encodes CSVELADSYEQYF.

This clone has more than one count but fewer than ten. This chain connects TRBV7-9 to TRBJ1-2; D uncertain. The CDR3 length is 14 residues. In germline, CDR1 is SEHNR, CDR2 FQNEAQ (reference sequence). V was cut by 3 bases and J by 0 bases, with 8 bases left in between. The DNA for the CDR3 is TGTGCCAGCAGCTTTAGCGCCTCTAACTATGGCTACACCTTC. This sequence encodes CASSFSASNYGYTF.